This T cell receptor (beta chain) is from a study of shared clonotypes between healthy human individuals (dated by TCRdb to 2018 to 2020). About the full investigation: The cohort comprised two women and a few men aged 18 to 49 years. For each donor, three plates each were used for CD4 naive and CD4 memory, two plates were used for CD8 naive, and one plate was used for CD8 memory. The study deeply sequenced blood TCR repertoires of five healthy adults to estimate repertoire size and the extent of clonotype sharing between individuals. To increase sequencing depth and limit assay-specific biases, TCR repertoire library preparation and sequencing were carried out by different laboratories using diverse techniques. Leukapheresis yielded between about 0.85 and 9 billion PBMCs per donor.

The CDR1 and CDR2 encoded by the germline V gene are MNHEY and SVGAGI. Including the terminal cysteine and phenylalanine, the CDR3 comprises 14 residues. The retained sequence is limited to the CDR3, 42 bases, with the frame set at the first base. Trimming takes 3 bases from V and 1 base from J, and the germline ends sit 10 bases apart. The donors were healthy, HIV-negative adults who had no recently reported acute infections or vaccinations. Only Caucasian adults living in Nashville, Tennessee, USA were represented among the donors. CD8 memory samples consisted of magnetically selected CD45RO+ cells combined with CCR7-negative CD45RA+ effector memory (TemRA) cells. After blood collection by leukapheresis, PBMCs were isolated using Ficoll-Histopaque density gradient centrifugation and then cryopreserved in the vapor phase of liquid nitrogen. Purity and quantity of every magnetically sorted T cell population were checked by analytical flow cytometry. Genomic DNA was isolated from each sorted fraction and quantified by UV absorbance on a Nanodrop 2000c.

Using the deep immunoSEQ assay, multiplex PCR amplified TCR CDR3 regions from genomic DNA. For each cell subset, the extracted genomic DNA was distributed evenly across all wells of several immunoSEQ 96-well plates, and each plate served as one replicate. Each replicate PCR for sorted subsets received about 200 ng genomic DNA, equal to about 30,000 T cell genomes. The purified libraries were quantified using a Qubit 3.0 fluorometer, sized with a Bioanalyzer 2100, and then quantified again using the KAPA Library Quantification kit. A separate single-read 150-cycle Illumina NextSeq 550 flow cell was used to sequence each immunoSEQ 96-well plate. The paper's processing steps were these. Because only junctional sequences without quality scores were contained in the immunoSEQ output, filtering matching that applied to full-length reads could not be performed. Sequences were annotated with PyIR, a Python wrapper for IgBLAST v1.9, using IMGT germline references to assign V/J genes and CDR3. Reads with weak V/J assignments (E-value above 1e-6), missing CDR3, stop codons, out-of-frame junctions, or ambiguous translated residues were removed. A V3J clonotype was defined by an identical inferred V gene, J gene, and CDR3 amino acid sequence. Percentage overlap between repertoires was computed as shared unique clonotypes divided by the size of the smaller repertoire. Three approaches were used to assess repertoire richness: RTK rarefaction, the Chao1 estimator, and Recon v2.1 estimates of unobserved clonotypes. Generation probabilities for all TCRbeta clonotypes obtained by the gDNA method from a few donors were computed using OLGA. TCRdb carries this immuneACCESS record with in-frame sequences only. Its versions omit some clonotypes, under half of them owing to an unresolved V gene in the studies checked, with the rest unexplained. V, J and clone size reflect that table, while D and trimming were determined from the DNA. In all, the sample holds fewer than 850,000 clones, and about 92% of those were seen once. 34% of the sample lies in the top ten.

As concerns this clone: What this receptor recognizes is not known. Base qualities are missing; no much larger clone stands one base away.

What the authors observed across the whole study: Only blood was sampled, and tissue TCR repertoires likely differ from those in blood. Pairwise subsampling indicated that sequencing depth was expected to affect the degree of clonotype sharing among donors. Larger estimated clonotype richness was generally found for naive subsets than for memory subsets. Incomplete sequencing was indicated by rarefaction of sorted-subset datasets, despite the large sequencing depth. The genetic and exposure-history diversity represented was limited by the small number of donors. Compared with non-shared clonotypes, clonotypes shared by all four sorted-subset donors had higher generation probabilities. Sharing across a few donors was observed for around 5% of naive CD4, over 3% of naive CD8, 2.3% of memory CD4, and approximately 0.41% of memory CD8 clonotypes.

This receptor chain uses TRBV6-5 and TRBJ2-7, with no reliable assignment of the D segment. Sequenced material: memory CD8+ T cells from PBMCs. In light of the paper, this sample's cell subset or site label describes: CD45RO+ cells pooled with CCR7-negative TemRA cells. This receptor was identified in a man between 18 and 35 years old in good health. Some clones in this sample may be carry-over from other donors' samples. This receptor has the CDR3 CASSYKATSYEQYF. The DNA sequence is as follows: TGTGCCAGCAGTTATAAGGCGACATCCTACGAGCAGTACTTC.